These 26 T cell receptor beta chains came from one sample sequenced in a study of T cells in Graves' hyperthyroidism and ophthalmopathy. TCR beta CDR3 region amplification was performed from RNA transcripts. When the TCR CDR3 underwent first-round RT-PCR, the HTBI primer set was used. TCRdb analysed the multiplex PCR reads with MiXCR anew, one entry per CDR3 protein. The sample shows 700,000 to 850,000 distinct CDR3 sequences, just over 35% of them seen only once. Specimen: blood. These receptors all come from a woman between 35 and 50 years old with Graves' hyperthyroidism.

This clonotype was seen once. The CDR3, as DNA: TGTGCCAGCAGCTTACGGGGAGGGTTGTTCACTGAAGCTTTCTTT. Translated: CASSLRGGLFTEAFF. The chain links TRBV7-2 to TRBJ1-1, with D unresolved. Germline CDR1 reads SGHTA; CDR2 reads FQGNSA. The CDR3 extends over 15 amino acids. V was cut by 2 bases and J by 4 bases, with 14 bases left in between.

The sample holds a few counts of this clonotype. The chain employs TRBV5-5 and TRBJ2-2; 10 nucleotides match TRBD2. Unmatched junction bases numbered 6, after V lost 3 bases and J lost 7 bases. Looked up from germline, CDR1 is SGHKS and CDR2 is YYEKEE (reference sequence). This CDR3 region has 15 residues. The CDR3 spells CASSSSGGAGGELFF. The CDR3 DNA is TGTGCCAGCAGCTCCAGCGGGGGGGCAGGCGGGGAGCTGTTTTTT.

This clonotype came up many times. The V call is TRBV10-3, the J call TRBJ1-1, with 9 nucleotides matching TRBD1. The germline V gene encodes CDR1 ENHRY and CDR2 SYGVKD. Unmatched junction bases numbered 10, after V lost 6 bases and J lost 8 bases. This CDR3 has 14 residues. CDR3 protein: CAISSGTGTVEAFF. The CDR3 DNA sequence: TGTGCCATCAGCTCCGGGACAGGGACCGTCGAAGCTTTCTTT.

This clonotype was observed a few times. The chain links TRBV28 to TRBJ2-7; the D is unclear. The CDR3 covers 13 residues. Germline values: CDR1 MDHEN, CDR2 SYDVKM. Trimming removed 6 bases at V and 6 bases at J, with 15 bases between. CDR3 sequence reads: CASSLDMGIEQYF. CDR3 nucleotides: TGTGCCAGCAGCCTAGACATGGGGATCGAGCAGTACTTC.

V is TRBV12-3 or TRBV12-4 and J is TRBJ2-1, with D unclear. This CDR3 contains 14 residues. Trimming pared 1 base from V and 7 bases from J, leaving 11 bases between. This CDR3 is CASSLGERWNEQFF. DNA of the CDR3: TGTGCCAGCAGTTTAGGAGAACGATGGAATGAGCAGTTCTTC.

This clonotype was seen only once. The chain couples TRBV7-3 to TRBJ2-7; the D gene could be TRBD1 or TRBD2 (5 bases each). The CDR3 has 15 residues. Between the trimmed V and J ends, which lost 6 bases and 4 bases, there was a span of 19 bases. The germline CDR1 and CDR2 sequences are SGHTA and FQGTGA. This CDR3 is CASSPLGDGSYEQYF. Here the CDR3 DNA reads TGTGCCAGCAGTCCCCTCGGGGACGGTTCATACGAGCAGTACTTC.

The sample holds one count of this clonotype. A much larger clone is a single base away; this may be a read error. This chain connects TRBV12-3 or TRBV12-4 to TRBJ2-7, with D tentatively TRBD1 (6 bases). With 6 bases removed from V and 3 bases from J, the gap between germline ends came to 18 bases. The CDR3 length is 15 residues. CDR3 sequence reads: CASSFRRTANYEQYF. The CDR3 DNA reads as TGTGCCAGCAGCTTTCGACGGACAGCGAACTACGAGCAGTACTTC.

This clonotype was counted a few times. The genes are TRBV12-3 or TRBV12-4 and TRBJ1-1; TRBD1 aligns across 9 bases. V lost 3 bases, J lost 14 bases, and 7 bases stayed unmatched. The CDR3 totals 12 residues. The CDR3 sequence: CASSFWTGVAFF. CDR3 DNA sequence: TGTGCCAGCAGTTTTTGGACAGGGGTTGCCTTCTTT.

This clonotype appeared many times. The chain combines TRBV29-1 with TRBJ1-1; D uncertain. V was pared by 4 bases and J by 3 bases, with 12 bases between. Germline assignment: CDR1 SQVTM and CDR2 ANQGSEA. The CDR3 loop spans 13 amino acids. The CDR3 spells CSVVSDGYTEAFF. Written as DNA, the CDR3 is TGCAGCGTTGTTAGCGACGGCTACACTGAAGCTTTCTTT.

This clonotype showed up just once. This may be a read error: a much more frequent sequence differs by one nucleotide. This chain joins TRBV12-3 or TRBV12-4 and TRBJ1-4; no clear D gene. This CDR3 has 12 residues. CDR3 nucleotides: TGTGCCAGCAGTTTGCTTAATGAAAAACTGCTTTTT. As protein: CASSLLNEKLLF.

The chain has TRBV7-9 and TRBJ1-4; weak D call: TRBD1 (5 bases). The CDR3 length is 14 residues. Germline V CDR1 and CDR2: SEHNR, FQNEAQ (reference sequence). Trimming took off 4 bases at V and 5 bases at J, with 11 bases between the two ends. The CDR3 bases are TGTGCCAGCAGCTCATGGGGGTCCAATGAAAAACTGTTTTTT. Its protein is CASSSWGSNEKLFF.

The chain is built from TRBV6-2 or TRBV6-3 and TRBJ2-5; 10 bases align to TRBD2. The germline V gene encodes CDR1 MNHEY and CDR2 SVGEGT. There are 17 residues in the CDR3. The junction had 10 bases not matched to a gene; V was cut back by 5 bases and J by 1 base. The DNA for the CDR3 is TGTGCCAGCAGTGAATTGGGGACTAGCGCCCTCCAAGAGACCCAGTACTTC. This sequence encodes CASSELGTSALQETQYF.

To note about this clonotype: A read error may account for a junction end that differs from germline. The rearrangement uses TRBV7-2 and TRBJ1-2; a possible D gene is TRBD1 (6 bases). This CDR3 is 16 amino acids long. Germline V gene data show CDR1 as SGHTA and CDR2 as FQGNSA. The chain's CDR3 is CASSQDNGGQIYGYTF. The CDR3 DNA reads TGCGCCAGCAGCCAAGATAATGGGGGGCAGATCTATGGCTACACCTTC.

The V gene is TRBV7-2, the J gene TRBJ2-7; no reliable D call. CDR1 and CDR2 from the germline V gene are SGHTA and FQGNSA. Deletions cut 1 base from V and 0 bases from J, with 16 bases between. The CDR3 runs 17 residues. The DNA of the CDR3 is TGTGCCAGCAGCTTAGTGTCAGCTTCCCCTAGCTCCTACGAGCAGTACTTC. This gives the protein CASSLVSASPSSYEQYF.

This clonotype appeared a few times. The chain is built from TRBV5-1 and TRBJ1-4; no reliable D call. CDR3 size: 17 residues. V gave up 0 bases and J gave up 0 bases, with 12 bases separating them. Germline loops: CDR1 SGHRS, CDR2 YFSETQ. The CDR3 reads CASSLVRKAATNEKLFF. In DNA form, the CDR3 reads TGCGCCAGCAGCTTGGTACGGAAAGCTGCAACTAATGAAAAACTGTTTTTT.

This clonotype was picked up a small number of times. The chain couples TRBV10-3 to TRBJ2-7; 7 nucleotides line up with TRBD2. Losses at the gene ends were 10 bases for V and 2 bases for J; bases not matched to a gene: 17. Germline CDR1 is ENHRY and CDR2 is SYGVKD. The CDR3 is 16 residues long. The CDR3 nucleotides are TGTGCCAGCAGCTCCGGGGAGGGAGGAAAAGCCTACGAGCAGTACTTC. Encoded protein: CASSSGEGGKAYEQYF.

This clonotype showed up many times. The J gene is TRBJ2-7, the V gene TRBV7-9; D is possibly TRBD1 (6 bases). Germline V gives CDR1 SEHNR, CDR2 FQNEAQ (reference sequence). The V end lost 4 bases, the J end lost 2 bases, and 15 bases lay between the germline ends. The CDR3 totals 15 residues. CDR3 protein: CASSSNDRRPYEQYF. Here the CDR3 DNA reads TGTGCCAGCAGCTCGAATGACAGGAGACCCTACGAGCAGTACTTC.

This clonotype appeared a few times. The V gene is TRBV4-1, the J gene TRBJ1-1; D call uncertain. Between the trimmed V and J ends, which lost 0 bases and 1 base, there was a span of 12 bases. The CDR3 has 16 amino acids. Germline V gene data show CDR1 as MGHRA and CDR2 as YSYEKL. CDR3 residues: CASSQDRRHTNTEAFF. In nucleotides, the CDR3 is TGCGCCAGCAGCCAAGATCGGAGACATACGAACACTGAAGCTTTCTTT.

This clonotype was observed at least ten times. This rearrangement joins TRBV20-1 to TRBJ1-5; D not certain. Trimming left V 3 bases short and J 5 bases short, with 11 bases between. The V gene's germline CDR1 is DFQATT and CDR2 SNEGSKA (reference sequence). This CDR3 has 13 residues. Written as DNA, the CDR3 is TGCAGTGCTAGGGCTATGGGCGATCAGCCCCAGCATTTT. It translates to CSARAMGDQPQHF.

The gene calls are TRBV4-3 and TRBJ1-6; maybe TRBD1 (5 bases). This CDR3 has 14 amino acids. Germline V gene lookup returns CDR1 LGHNA and CDR2 YSLEER. Trimming cost V 0 bases and J 9 bases, with 9 bases left between them. CDR3 DNA: TGCGCCAGCAGCCAAGAATCGACAGTTTCACCCCTCCACTTT. Its translation: CASSQESTVSPLHF.

This chain links TRBV10-3 with TRBJ1-2; tentative D call: TRBD1 (5 bases). This CDR3 is 14 amino acids long. The germline CDR1 and CDR2 sequences are ENHRY and SYGVKD. V was pared by 3 bases and J by 7 bases, with 15 bases between. This chain's CDR3 is CAISEVTVLTGYTF. The CDR3 region has the DNA TGTGCCATCAGTGAAGTGACAGTGCTAACTGGCTACACCTTC.

J is TRBJ2-1 and V is TRBV19, with 7 bases aligning to TRBD2. The CDR3 sequence is 13 residues long. The trim removed 4 bases at V and 14 bases at J, leaving 11 bases unmatched. Germline CDR1 LNHDA, CDR2 SQIVND (reference sequence). CDR3 region: CASSKSGTTREFF. In DNA form, the CDR3 reads TGTGCCAGTAGTAAGTCCGGGACTACTCGTGAGTTCTTC.

This clonotype occurred many times. The chain has TRBV20-1 and TRBJ1-2, with TRBD1 identical over 9 bases. There are 13 residues in the CDR3. From germline, CDR1 is DFQATT and CDR2 SNEGSKA (reference sequence). After removal of 6 bases from V and 5 bases from J, the junction contained 7 bases not matched to a gene. CDR3 sequence (DNA): TGCAGTGCCGCCGCCGGGACAGGGTATGGCTACACCTTC. This codes for CSAAAGTGYGYTF.

This clonotype appeared many times. The V call is TRBV24-1, the J call TRBJ1-2; D perhaps matches TRBD1 (5 bases). The CDR3 is made up of 13 amino acids. Germline V gives CDR1 KGHDR, CDR2 SFDVKD. V was shortened by 0 bases and J by 10 bases, with 11 bases between the two germline ends. This CDR3 is CATSDLRGASYTF. DNA of the CDR3: TGTGCCACCAGTGATTTGCGTGGGGCATCCTACACCTTC.

The J gene is TRBJ2-7, the V gene TRBV6-5; the D is unclear. Germline values: CDR1 MNHEY, CDR2 SVGAGI. This CDR3 spans 15 amino acids. V lost 4 bases and J lost 3, with 16 bases in between. DNA for the CDR3: TGTGCCAGCAGTTCGAGTCAAGGGTACTACTACGAGCAGTACTTC. Its translation is CASSSSQGYYYEQYF.

This clonotype has a handful of counts. The gene calls are TRBV12-5 and TRBJ2-2; D gene uncertain. The CDR3 runs 11 residues. Germline loops: CDR1 LGHNT, CDR2 FRNRAP. The V and J ends lost 7 bases and 5 bases respectively, with 5 bases between them. The CDR3: CASDTTGELFF. Written as DNA, the CDR3 is TGTGCTAGTGATACAACCGGGGAGCTGTTTTTT.